One and the same sample provided the 16 T cell receptor beta chains below, sequenced in a study of T cells in narcolepsy. The method was immunoSEQ multiplex PCR; TCRdb's version includes in-frame clones alone and lacks a portion of them. The repertoire holds under 11,000 clones, with 70% as singletons. The specimen was CD45RA- memory CD8+ T cells from PBMCs. Receptor source: a human donor with narcolepsy.

The chain carries TRBV6-5 and TRBJ1-2, with 7 bases matching TRBD1. Germline V gives CDR1 MNHEY, CDR2 SVGAGI. V shed 0 bases, J shed 3 bases, and the junction held 4 bases outside the gene matches. The CDR3 has 15 residues. This CDR3 reads CASSYSDRDHYGYTF. The CDR3 nucleotides are TGTGCCAGCAGTTACTCCGACAGGGACCACTATGGCTACACCTTC.

This clone showed up just a few times. The V gene is TRBV6-6, the J gene TRBJ2-7, with 7 bases fitting TRBD2. The V gene end was trimmed by 5 bases and the J gene end by 10 bases; junction bases not matched to a gene: 11. CDR3 length equals 13 residues. In germline, CDR1 is MNHNY, CDR2 SVGAGI (reference sequence). This chain's CDR3 is CASSPLPWGGQYF. In DNA, the CDR3 is TGTGCCAGCAGTCCCCTACCTTGGGGGGGACAGTACTTC.

In its sample, this clone was seen once. The chain is built from TRBV25-1 and TRBJ2-7; TRBD1 is a possible D gene (6 bases). Germline V gives CDR1 MGHDK, CDR2 SYGVNS. Trimming cost V 5 bases and J 1 base, with 18 bases left between them. CDR3 length: 16 amino acids. CDR3 protein: CASSIDQGFLSYEQYF. CDR3 sequence (DNA): TGTGCCAGCAGTATAGACCAGGGGTTCTTGTCCTACGAGCAGTACTTC.

The V and J genes are TRBV11-2 and TRBJ1-6; no firm D call. The V end was cut by 3 bases, the J end by 0 bases, with 6 bases between. Germline assignment: CDR1 SGHAT and CDR2 FQNNGV. The CDR3 is made up of 15 amino acids. The CDR3 DNA follows: TGTGCCAGCAGCTTCGAAAGCTCCTATAATTCACCCCTCCACTTT. Its protein is CASSFESSYNSPLHF.

The CDR3 spells CAWMGGVGTGELFF. CDR3 bases: TGTGCCTGGATGGGAGGGGTAGGGACCGGGGAGCTGTTTTTT. The chain employs TRBV30 and TRBJ2-2; 7 nucleotides match TRBD2. Unmatched junction bases numbered 7, after V lost 4 bases and J lost 5 bases. CDR3 length: 14 amino acids. Germline lookup yields CDR1 GTSNPN and CDR2 SVGIG (reference sequence).

CDR3 sequence: CASSADIATWHHQPQHF. In DNA, the CDR3 is TGTGCCAGCAGTGCCGACATAGCTACATGGCATCATCAGCCCCAGCATTTT. The chain carries TRBV21-1 and TRBJ1-5. TRBV21-1 is tagged as a pseudogene. The CDR3 spans 17 residues.

This rearrangement joins TRBV4-3 to TRBJ2-5, with 11 bases matching TRBD2. Germline CDR1 and CDR2: LGHNA and YSLEER. J was trimmed by 5 bases and V by 1 base; bases with no gene match: 6. The CDR3 spans 16 residues. This CDR3 reads CASSQGLAGTQETQYF. The CDR3 coding sequence is TGCGCCAGCAGCCAAGGACTAGCGGGGACGCAGGAGACCCAGTACTTC.

A few counts support this clone. The chain couples TRBV9 to TRBJ2-3, with D perhaps TRBD2 (5 bases). The CDR3 length is 15 residues. In germline, CDR1 is SGDLS, CDR2 YYNGEE. V was pared by 0 bases and J by 9 bases, with 17 bases between. In nucleotides, the CDR3 is TGTGCCAGCAGCGTAGGTGGGGTTGGAGGCCGCACGCAGTATTTT. Translation: CASSVGGVGGRTQYF.

The sample holds a few counts of this clone. The chain carries TRBV15 and TRBJ2-6; D is unclear. The CDR3 contains 16 residues. CDR1 and CDR2 (germline): LNHNV, YYDKDF (reference sequence). V dropped 0 bases and J dropped 0 bases, with 6 bases sitting between them. The CDR3 protein is CATSRDPSSGANVLTF. CDR3 bases: TGTGCCACCAGCAGAGATCCCAGCTCTGGGGCCAACGTCCTGACTTTC.

The J gene is TRBJ1-4, the V gene TRBV28; D is perhaps TRBD1 (6 bases). V was trimmed by 6 bases and J by 7 bases, leaving 15 bases between them. The CDR3 consists of 14 residues. Germline loops: CDR1 MDHEN, CDR2 SYDVKM. DNA for the CDR3: TGTGCCAGCAGCCTACAGGGATCGGGTGAAAAACTGTTTTTT. It specifies CASSLQGSGEKLFF. The full variable domain, with the rest looked up from reference TRBV28 and TRBJ1-4, is DVKVTQSSRYLVKRTGEKVFLECVQDMDHENMFWYRQDPGLGLRLIYFSYDVKMKEKGDIPEGYSVSREKKERFSLILESASTNQTSMYLCASSLQGSGEKLFFGSGTQLSVL.

The chain links TRBV7-3 to TRBJ2-1, with D perhaps being TRBD1 or TRBD2 (6 bases each). Germline lookup yields CDR1 SGHTA and CDR2 FQGTGA. The CDR3 has 16 residues. V was cut by 5 bases and J by 4 bases, with 18 bases left in between. The CDR3 DNA follows: TGTGCCAGCAGCCTCCCGGAGATAGGGGGGTACAATGAGCAGTTCTTC. Translated: CASSLPEIGGYNEQFF.

This chain joins TRBV7-8 and TRBJ2-1; TRBD2 matches at 8 bases. The trim removed 5 bases at V and 0 bases at J, leaving 3 bases unmatched. The germline V gene encodes CDR1 SGHVS and CDR2 FQNEAQ. This CDR3 is 15 amino acids long. The CDR3, as DNA: TGTGCCAGCAGCGCTGCGGGAGGCTCCTACAATGAGCAGTTCTTC. This gives the protein CASSAAGGSYNEQFF.

This chain links TRBV15 with TRBJ2-5; 7 bases agree with TRBD1. V lost 5 bases and J lost 4; bases outside the gene matches: 10. Germline CDR1 LNHNV, CDR2 YYDKDF (reference sequence). There are 15 residues in the CDR3. CDR3 residues: CATSEGQKATETQYF. In DNA, the CDR3 is TGTGCCACCAGCGAGGGACAGAAGGCGACAGAGACCCAGTACTTC.

This clone was found a few times. The chain couples TRBV6-9 to TRBJ1-2, with D unresolved. V was clipped by 5 bases and J by 7 bases, with 11 bases between them. This CDR3 comprises 12 residues. In germline, CDR1 is MNHGY, CDR2 SVAAGI. CDR3 sequence: CASSHYTGGYTF. For the CDR3, the DNA is TGTGCCAGCAGTCATTACACCGGTGGCTACACCTTC.

The J gene is TRBJ2-5, the V gene TRBV30, with D maybe TRBD2 (6 bases). Germline V gene data show CDR1 as GTSNPN and CDR2 as SVGIG (reference sequence). The V end lost 0 bases, the J end lost 7 bases, and 15 bases lay between the germline ends. The CDR3 has 14 residues. CDR3 sequence: CAWSVLAQLGTQYF. The DNA of the CDR3 is TGTGCCTGGAGTGTACTAGCCCAGTTGGGGACCCAGTACTTC.

Regarding this clone: At one end, the junction sequence differs from germline, possibly due to a read error. This rearrangement joins TRBV14 to TRBJ2-7, with D perhaps matching TRBD2 (6 bases). This CDR3 has 14 amino acids. Germline CDR1 is SGHDN and CDR2 is FVKESK. CDR3 sequence (DNA): TGTGCCAGCAGCCCGGGACTTGCCTCCAACGAGCAGTACTTC. It is translated as CASSPGLASNEQYF.